The entry below describes one TCR beta chain. CDR1 is MDHEN and CDR2 is SYDVKM in the germline V gene. The CDR3 runs 13 residues. The J segment lost 6 bases and the V segment lost 5 bases, leaving 3 bases of the junction unmatched. The sample comes from a study of blood T cell repertoires in COVID-19. Study in general: The cDNA or gDNA used as material had been derived from T cells, B-cell-depleted T cells, or PBMCs.

Authors' methods: Amplification from reference gene primers served as the basis for estimated nucleated cell counts. The method was immunoSEQ multiplex PCR; TCRdb's version includes in-frame clones alone and lacks a portion of them. V, J and clone size were drawn from that table, and D and trimming were deduced from the DNA. In the table there are 130,000 or so clones, 80% to 90% of which are singletons. Input material: peripheral blood. The chain couples TRBV28 to TRBJ1-1; 10 nucleotides agree with TRBD1. This TCR was sampled from a man aged 55 to 69 with COVID-19, enrolled during active disease. The CDR3 loop reads CASSPGTGAEAFF. CDR3 DNA: TGTGCCAGCAGTCCAGGGACAGGGGCTGAAGCTTTCTTT.